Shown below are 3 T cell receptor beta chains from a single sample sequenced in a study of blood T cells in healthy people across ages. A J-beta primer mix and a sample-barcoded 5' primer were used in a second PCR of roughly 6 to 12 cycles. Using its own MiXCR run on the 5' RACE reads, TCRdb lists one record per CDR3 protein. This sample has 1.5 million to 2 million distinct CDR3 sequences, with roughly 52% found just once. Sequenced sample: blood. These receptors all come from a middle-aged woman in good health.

CDR3 sequence: CASRSDRGLAYEQYF. In DNA, the CDR3 is TGTGCCAGCAGGTCGGACAGGGGGCTTGCCTACGAGCAGTACTTC. The chain employs TRBV28 and TRBJ2-7, with TRBD1 matching over 11 bases. V trimming: 6 bases; J trimming: 2 bases; junction bases outside the gene matches: 6. The germline CDR1 and CDR2 sequences are MDHEN and SYDVKM. CDR3 length equals 15 residues.

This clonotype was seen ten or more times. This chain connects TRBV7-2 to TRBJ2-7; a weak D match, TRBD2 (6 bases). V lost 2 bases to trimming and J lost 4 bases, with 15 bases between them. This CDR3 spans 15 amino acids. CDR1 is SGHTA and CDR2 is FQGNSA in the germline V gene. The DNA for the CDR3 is TGTGCCAGCAGCTTACAGGGACTTTCGAGGTACGAGCAGTACTTC. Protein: CASSLQGLSRYEQYF.

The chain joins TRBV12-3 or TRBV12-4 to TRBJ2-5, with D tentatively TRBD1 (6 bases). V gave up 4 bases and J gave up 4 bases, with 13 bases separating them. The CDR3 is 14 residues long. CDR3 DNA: TGTGCCAGCAGTTCCTTTACAGGGCTAGAGACCCAGTACTTC. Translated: CASSSFTGLETQYF.